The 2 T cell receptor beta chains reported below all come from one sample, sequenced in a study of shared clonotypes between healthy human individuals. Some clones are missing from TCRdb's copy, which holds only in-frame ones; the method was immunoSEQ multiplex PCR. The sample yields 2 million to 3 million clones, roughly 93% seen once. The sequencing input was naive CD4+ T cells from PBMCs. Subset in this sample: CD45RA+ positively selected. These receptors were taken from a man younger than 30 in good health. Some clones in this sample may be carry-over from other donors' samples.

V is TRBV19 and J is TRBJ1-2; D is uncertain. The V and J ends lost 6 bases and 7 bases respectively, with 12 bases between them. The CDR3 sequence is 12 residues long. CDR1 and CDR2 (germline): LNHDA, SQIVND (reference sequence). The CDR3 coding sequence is TGTGCCAGTAGCGTACAAGGGTTTGGCTACACCTTC. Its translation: CASSVQGFGYTF.

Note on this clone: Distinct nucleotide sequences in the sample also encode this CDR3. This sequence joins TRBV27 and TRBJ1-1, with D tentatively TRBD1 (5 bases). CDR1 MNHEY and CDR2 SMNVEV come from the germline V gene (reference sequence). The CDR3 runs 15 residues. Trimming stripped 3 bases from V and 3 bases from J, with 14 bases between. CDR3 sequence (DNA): TGTGCCAGCAGTTTCGGGGGACCTGGGGACACTGAAGCTTTCTTT. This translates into CASSFGGPGDTEAFF.